The next 13 T cell receptor beta chains were all read from a single sample in a study of blood T cell repertoires in COVID-19. Generated by immunoSEQ multiplex PCR, the TCRdb table keeps only in-frame clones and is missing some. The sample yields some 180,000 clones, roughly four fifths seen once. Material for sequencing was peripheral blood. Every receptor here comes from a woman older than 75 with acute or convalescent COVID-19.

The V call is TRBV7-2, the J call TRBJ2-3; 8 positions match TRBD2. In germline, CDR1 is SGHTA, CDR2 FQGNSA. V lost 4 bases, J lost 3 bases, and 9 bases stayed unmatched. The CDR3 has 16 residues. The CDR3 sequence is CASSSGVAGLTDTQYF. CDR3 bases: TGTGCCAGCAGCTCCGGGGTAGCGGGATTAACAGATACGCAGTATTTT.

The V and J genes are TRBV6-6 and TRBJ1-5; a possible D gene is TRBD1 (5 bases). This CDR3 is built from 16 residues. The germline V and J ends were trimmed by 2 bases and 2 bases, with 13 bases remaining between them. Germline CDR1 reads MNHNY; CDR2 reads SVGAGI (reference sequence). CDR3 loop: CASSYGGGRGNQPQHF. CDR3 bases: TGTGCCAGCAGTTACGGGGGGGGTAGAGGCAATCAGCCCCAGCATTTT.

The gene calls are TRBV11-2 and TRBJ2-5; D might be TRBD2 (6 bases). CDR1 is SGHAT, CDR2 FQNNGV, per germline. V was trimmed by 2 bases and J by 3 bases, leaving 16 bases between them. This CDR3 region has 16 residues. The chain's CDR3 is CASSLLLGVAEETQYF. The CDR3, as DNA: TGTGCCAGCAGCTTATTGCTCGGAGTAGCGGAAGAGACCCAGTACTTC.

The chain carries TRBV5-4 and TRBJ2-3, with D maybe TRBD1 (6 bases). The CDR3 totals 16 residues. Deletions cut 4 bases from V and 1 base from J, with 16 bases between. CDR1 and CDR2 from the germline V gene are SGHNT and YYREEE (reference sequence). The CDR3 DNA follows: TGTGCCAGCAGCCATCAGGGGCAGGAGGGCACAGATACGCAGTATTTT. The encoded protein is CASSHQGQEGTDTQYF.

Comments on this clone: Other DNA sequences in this specimen translate into the identical CDR3. The V and J genes are TRBV28 and TRBJ1-1; 7 bases line up with TRBD1. V was clipped by 4 bases and J by 1 base; unmatched bases: 0. CDR1 and CDR2 from the germline V gene are MDHEN and SYDVKM. This CDR3 has 13 residues. CDR3 sequence (DNA): TGTGCCAGCAGTTCAGGGGGGAACACTGAAGCTTTCTTT. Translating gives CASSSGGNTEAFF. Full variable domain (missing parts from reference TRBV28 and TRBJ1-1): DVKVTQSSRYLVKRTGEKVFLECVQDMDHENMFWYRQDPGLGLRLIYFSYDVKMKEKGDIPEGYSVSREKKERFSLILESASTNQTSMYLCASSSGGNTEAFFGQGTRLTVV.

This clone was seen just once. V usage is TRBV7-7 and J usage is TRBJ2-7; 7 bases line up with TRBD2. Per germline, CDR1 SSHAT and CDR2 FNYEAQ (reference sequence). With V trimmed by 1 base and J by 2 bases, 5 bases remained unmatched. This CDR3 spans 15 amino acids. For the CDR3, the DNA is TGTGCCAGCAGCTTAGGGGCGGGAGTGGCCTACGAGCAGTACTTC. Encoded protein: CASSLGAGVAYEQYF.

The chain combines TRBV6-5 with TRBJ2-2; tentative D call: TRBD1 (6 bases). The CDR3 is made up of 14 amino acids. CDR1 and CDR2 from the germline V gene are MNHEY and SVGAGI. Trimming stripped 5 bases from V and 4 bases from J, with 11 bases between. CDR3 region: CASSRGQSTGELFF. CDR3 nucleotides: TGTGCCAGCAGTAGGGGACAATCCACCGGGGAGCTGTTTTTT.

This clone occurred a few times. The chain carries TRBV4-3 and TRBJ2-7; TRBD1 aligns across 7 bases. Germline V gene data show CDR1 as LGHNA and CDR2 as YSLEER. The V and J ends lost 4 bases and 0 bases, in that order; junction bases with no gene match: 3. The CDR3 has 14 amino acids. The CDR3 DNA reads as TGCGCCAGCAGCCCGGGACAGAACTCCTACGAGCAGTACTTC. Translating gives CASSPGQNSYEQYF.

The genes are TRBV24-1 and TRBJ1-6; 10 bases line up with TRBD1. The CDR3 totals 13 residues. Germline CDR1 KGHDR, CDR2 SFDVKD. V trimming: 10 bases; J trimming: 11 bases; junction bases outside the gene matches: 7. In DNA form, the CDR3 reads TGTGCCACTAGGGGGACAGGGGAAGCACCCCTCCACTTT. Translation: CATRGTGEAPLHF.

J is TRBJ1-4 and V is TRBV7-9; TRBD1 might be the D (5 bases). V was trimmed by 5 bases and J by 3 bases, leaving 16 bases between them. In germline, CDR1 is SEHNR, CDR2 FQNEAQ (reference sequence). The CDR3 extends over 16 amino acids. The CDR3 region has the DNA TGTGCCAGCAGCCAGCTAAGCGGGGCTCCTAATGAAAAACTGTTTTTT. Amino acids: CASSQLSGAPNEKLFF.

The J gene is TRBJ2-1, the V gene TRBV28, with 8 bases that match TRBD2. With V trimmed by 5 bases and J by 2 bases, 11 bases remained unmatched. CDR3 size: 17 residues. CDR1 is MDHEN and CDR2 is SYDVKM in the germline V gene. The CDR3 reads CASSGAGGLQAYNEQFF. The CDR3 DNA sequence: TGTGCCAGCAGTGGGGCGGGGGGTCTTCAGGCCTACAATGAGCAGTTCTTC.

The J gene is TRBJ2-7, the V gene TRBV30; 8 bases align to TRBD1. CDR1 and CDR2 (germline): GTSNPN, SVGIG (reference sequence). CDR3 length: 16 amino acids. J gave up 4 bases and V 2 bases, and 13 bases lay outside the gene matches. CDR3 protein: CAWSPVIRQGRYEQYF. CDR3 DNA: TGTGCCTGGAGTCCAGTGATTAGACAGGGGAGATACGAGCAGTACTTC. The whole variable domain, filled in from reference TRBV30 and TRBJ2-7, reads SQTIHQWPATLVQPVGSPLSLECTVEGTSNPNLYWYRQAAGRGLQLLFYSVGIGQISSEVPQNLSASRPQDRQFILSSKKLLLSDSGFYLCAWSPVIRQGRYEQYFGPGTRLTVT.

This clone was counted once. The chain joins TRBV10-3 to TRBJ2-3, with 8 bases identical to TRBD2. The CDR3 covers 16 residues. From germline, CDR1 is ENHRY and CDR2 SYGVKD. Trimming took 6 bases from V and 2 from J; bases not matched to a gene: 10. The CDR3 coding sequence is TGTGCCATCAGCTCTTTGGGTAGCGGGGACACAGATACGCAGTATTTT. Protein: CAISSLGSGDTDTQYF.